This T cell receptor beta chain was captured in a study of early stage breast cancer tumors. Assay: immunoSEQ multiplex PCR; the TCRdb copy retains only in-frame clones and omits some. This sample yields about 72,000 clones, of which more than 60% are seen a single time; approximately 3.7% belongs to the top ten. The CDR3 is 13 residues long. CDR1 and CDR2 (germline): SGHRS, YFSETQ. J was trimmed by 5 bases and V by 4 bases; bases with no gene match: 4. The chain combines TRBV5-1 with TRBJ1-1, with 8 bases lining up with TRBD1. The sample consisted of blood. The sequence came from a person aged 55-75 years with breast cancer. CDR3 residues: CASSATGGTEAFF. CDR3 in DNA: TGCGCCAGCAGCGCAACAGGGGGGACTGAAGCTTTCTTT. Drawing the rest from reference TRBV5-1 and TRBJ1-1, the complete variable domain is KAGVTQTPRYLIKTRGQQVTLSCSPISGHRSVSWYQQTPGQGLQFLFEYFSETQRNKGNFPGRFSGRQFSNSRSEMNVSTLELGDSALYLCASSATGGTEAFFGQGTRLTVV.